This T cell receptor (beta chain) was sequenced for a study of blood T cell repertoires in COVID-19. Study summary: Samples of COVID-19 (acute and convalescent) were obtained from the United States, Italy and Spain.

The ends were cut back, 10 bases at V and 0 bases at J, with 9 bases in the middle. Per the germline V gene, CDR1 is LNHDA and CDR2 is SQIVND (reference sequence). The CDR3 is 12 residues long. Per the original methods: Cell counts per sample came from amplifying reference gene primers. Here immunoSEQ multiplex PCR was the method, and the copy in TCRdb shows in-frame clones only, minus some. V and J calls and clone size follow that table, whereas D and trimming were derived from the DNA. The sample carries 200,000 to 250,000 clones, around 80% recorded once. This clonotype originated in a man aged 25 to 40 with acute COVID-19. This chain connects TRBV19 to TRBJ1-1, with a tentative D call TRBD1 (5 bases). The sample was PBMCs or T cells enriched from blood (not recorded which). CDR3 in DNA: TGTGCCACCGCGGACATGAACACTGAAGCTTTCTTT. Translating gives CATADMNTEAFF.